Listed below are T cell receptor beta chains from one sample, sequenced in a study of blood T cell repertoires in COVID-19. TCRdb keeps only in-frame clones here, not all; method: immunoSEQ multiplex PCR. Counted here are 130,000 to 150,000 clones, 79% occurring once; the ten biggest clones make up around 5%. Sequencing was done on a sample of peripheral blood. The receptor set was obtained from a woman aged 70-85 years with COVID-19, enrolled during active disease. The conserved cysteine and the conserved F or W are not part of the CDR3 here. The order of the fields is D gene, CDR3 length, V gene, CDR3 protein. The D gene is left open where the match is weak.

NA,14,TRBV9,ASSVEGHNFLYEQY
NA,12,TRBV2,ASSRGGQGTEAF
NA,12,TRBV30,AWTDYRPNTEAF
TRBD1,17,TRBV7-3,ASSHSPGGAGGSWETQY
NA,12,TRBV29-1,SVADRGPFYGYT
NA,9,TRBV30,AFPHNNEQY
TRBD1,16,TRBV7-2,ASSPVPGQSSGANVLT
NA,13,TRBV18,ASSPGTPNTGELF
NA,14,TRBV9,ASSVVPEGGGTEAF
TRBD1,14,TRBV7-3,ASSPDRAGYNSPLH
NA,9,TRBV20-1,SARGGYEQY
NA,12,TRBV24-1,ASPYRELNTEAF
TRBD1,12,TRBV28,ASSSNRGNYGYT
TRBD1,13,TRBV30,AWSPPTGGNQPQH
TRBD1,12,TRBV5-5,ASSLQLQGKGYT
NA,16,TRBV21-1,ANPAAPSGGASPYEQY
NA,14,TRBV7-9,ASSFPVLAAGNTIY
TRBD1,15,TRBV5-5,ASSWEDPRDRNSPLH
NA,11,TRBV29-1,SVAEGRTYGQY
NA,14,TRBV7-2,ASSSSRGSSTDTQY
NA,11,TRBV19,ASSMGSVSEAF